A selection of T cell receptor beta chains follows, all from one sample in a study of T-cell reconstitution after alpha-beta-depleted transplantation in children. Each CDR3 protein gets one entry after TCRdb re-called the PCR reads with MiXCR. The data hold around 110,000 distinct CDR3 sequences, with 9% to 12% observed a single time. The source material was PBMCs, sampled before TCRalphabeta/CD19-depleted stem cell transplant. The receptors shown here come from a boy younger than 10 with acute lymphoblastic leukemia, due to receive a stem cell transplant. The CDR3 runs from the conserved cysteine through the conserved F or W. A D gene is named only where the DNA matches it firmly. Size tells how often a clone was seen (once, few, many) or the class of an expanded clone, and some rows leave it out.

d_call | j_call | v_call | clone_size | cdr3_nt | cdr3_aa
TRBD2 | TRBJ2-1 | TRBV20-1 | many | TGCAGTGCTAGCCGCGGCGTTATGGCGGGAGTCTACAATGAGCAGTTCTTC | CSASRGVMAGVYNEQFF
- | TRBJ2-3 | TRBV12-3/TRBV12-4 | few | TGTGCCAGCAGTTTAGCCCCGGGACTGCAGGCAGATACGCAGTATTTT | CASSLAPGLQADTQYF
- | TRBJ1-5 | TRBV5-6 | few | TGTGCCAGCAGCCATAACGCTAGGGGACGACAGCCCCAGCATTTT | CASSHNARGRQPQHF
- | TRBJ2-5 | TRBV5-1 | - | TGCGCCAGCAGCTTCACGGGAGTGGTGGAGACCCAGTACTTC | CASSFTGVVETQYF
- | TRBJ1-2 | TRBV27 | large | TGTGCCAGCACCCCTGGGGGGGCGAACTATGGCTACACCTTC | CASTPGGANYGYTF
TRBD1 | TRBJ2-7 | TRBV5-1 | few | TGCGCCAGCAGCCAACCGGGACAGGGGTCGGGCGAGCAGTACTTC | CASSQPGQGSGEQYF
TRBD1 | TRBJ2-7 | TRBV6-1 | many | TGTGCCAGCACCCCTGGGACAGGGAGAGGCGAGCAGTACTTC | CASTPGTGRGEQYF
- | TRBJ1-2 | TRBV20-1 | few | TGCAGTGCTAGGGTACCGACCTACGACTATGGCTACACCTTC | CSARVPTYDYGYTF
TRBD2 | TRBJ2-3 | TRBV6-5 | many | TGTGCCAGCAGTTACAGGTCGGCGGGAGGGCCGCAGTATTTT | CASSYRSAGGPQYF
TRBD1 | TRBJ1-1 | TRBV12-3/TRBV12-4 | - | TGTGCCAGCAGTTGGGGAGGGACAGCCGGGGCTTTCTTT | CASSWGGTAGAFF
TRBD2 | TRBJ2-1 | TRBV28 | - | TGTGCCAGCAGTTTATCTAGCGGGAGGGGAGGGCCCTACAATGAGCAGTTCTTC | CASSLSSGRGGPYNEQFF
- | TRBJ1-4 | TRBV5-1 | - | TGCGCCAGCAGCTTGGACGTCAGGGGCTATAATGAAAAACTGTTTTTT | CASSLDVRGYNEKLFF
TRBD2 | TRBJ2-5 | TRBV20-1 | many | TGCAGTGCTAGAGTCCCAGCGGGAGTTTCAGAGACCCAGTACTTC | CSARVPAGVSETQYF
- | TRBJ2-6 | TRBV28 | once | TGTGCCAGCAGCTCGGACGGATCGGCCCTTCTTTTCTCTGGGGCCAACGTCCTGACTTTC | CASSSDGSALLFSGANVLTF
- | TRBJ1-2 | TRBV5-6 | many | TGTGCCAGCAGCTTGGTAACAGATAACTATGGCTACACCTTC | CASSLVTDNYGYTF
- | TRBJ2-7 | TRBV28 | few | TGTGCCAGCAGTTTAAGGGTCGGGCAGCCTCTGAGATACGAGCAGTACTTC | CASSLRVGQPLRYEQYF
- | TRBJ1-2 | TRBV20-1 | few | TGCAGTGCTCTGACTACTAACTATGGCTACACCTTC | CSALTTNYGYTF
- | TRBJ1-5 | TRBV20-1 | few | TGCAGTGCTAGAGCCGGCCAGGGGCCCCTACTCTATCAGCCCCAGCATTTT | CSARAGQGPLLYQPQHF
- | TRBJ1-6 | TRBV5-1 | - | TGCGCCAGCAGCGTTTGGACAGCGGATTCACCCCTCCACTTT | CASSVWTADSPLHF
TRBD1 | TRBJ1-5 | TRBV11-2 | few | TGTGCCAGCAGCTCCGGCGGACAGGGACGGAATCAGCCCCAGCATTTT | CASSSGGQGRNQPQHF
- | TRBJ1-1 | TRBV6-5 | many | TGTGCCAGCAGTTGGGCAGGGAGCACTGAAGCTTTCTTT | CASSWAGSTEAFF
- | TRBJ1-5 | TRBV20-1 | - | TGCAGTGCTAGATCCGGGGGCAATCAGCCCCAGCATTTT | CSARSGGNQPQHF
TRBD1 | TRBJ1-5 | TRBV20-1 | few | TGCAGTGGACAGGGCTTCAATCAGCCCCAGCATTTT | CSGQGFNQPQHF
- | TRBJ1-1 | TRBV20-1 | few | TGCAGTGCTCGCGGGTCGGGCCCTGAAGCTTTCTTT | CSARGSGPEAFF
- | TRBJ2-7 | TRBV11-1 | - | TGTGCCAGCAGGACTCCGGTTCGAAGATGGAACAGCTCCTACGAGCAGTACTTC | CASRTPVRRWNSSYEQYF
- | TRBJ1-4 | TRBV5-1 | few | TGCGCCAGCAGCTTGGGGGGATCATATGAAAAACTGTTTTTT | CASSLGGSYEKLFF
- | TRBJ2-7 | TRBV5-1 | - | TGCGCCAGCAGCTTGGGGGGGGCGGCCGAGCAGTACTTC | CASSLGGAAEQYF
- | TRBJ2-6 | TRBV19 | many | TGTGCCAGTAGTATTTCGGTCGCTGGGGCCAACGTCCTGACTTTC | CASSISVAGANVLTF
- | TRBJ2-7 | TRBV5-1 | many | TGCGCCAGCAGCTTGGGGGCCGAAGGGGTCGGACAAAGCTCCTACGAGCAGTACTTC | CASSLGAEGVGQSSYEQYF
TRBD1 | TRBJ1-2 | TRBV20-1 | - | TGCAGTGCTAGAGATTATCTAAGAGGACAGGGAAGAGATGGCTACACCTTC | CSARDYLRGQGRDGYTF
- | TRBJ1-1 | TRBV7-3 | - | TGTGCCAGCAGCTTAAGAGGGACCCTCATGAACACTGAAGCTTTCTTT | CASSLRGTLMNTEAFF
- | TRBJ2-1 | TRBV29-1 | many | TGCAGCGTTGAAGAGGCTAGCTCCCCTTCCTACAATGAGCAGTTCTTC | CSVEEASSPSYNEQFF
TRBD2 | TRBJ2-7 | TRBV12-3/TRBV12-4 | few | TGTGCCAGCAGTTTATCGTCTAGCGGGAGGGCGCAGTTCTACTTC | CASSLSSSGRAQFYF
- | TRBJ2-3 | TRBV5-1 | many | TGCGCCAGCAGCCAAGACTGGACAGATACGCAGTATTTT | CASSQDWTDTQYF
- | TRBJ2-1 | TRBV18 | few | TGTGCCAGCTCACCACCCCTAGCTCTACGGGACAATGAGCAGTTCTTC | CASSPPLALRDNEQFF
TRBD2 | TRBJ2-1 | TRBV12-3/TRBV12-4 | many | TGTGCCAGCATCGATGAGCGGGAGGGCAATGAGCAGTTCTTC | CASIDEREGNEQFF
- | TRBJ2-7 | TRBV27 | many | TGTGCCAGCAGCCGACCCAAGGGCCTAGCCTACGAGCAGTACTTC | CASSRPKGLAYEQYF
TRBD1 | TRBJ2-1 | TRBV5-6 | few | TGTGCCAGCAGCTTGACAGGGGCTGAGCAGTTCTTC | CASSLTGAEQFF
- | TRBJ2-7 | TRBV5-8 | - | TGTGCCAGCAGCCCGACCAGGGCCCAGTACTTC | CASSPTRAQYF
TRBD1 | TRBJ2-7 | TRBV28 | few | TGTGCCAGCAGTTTACAGGGGGTCCCAGCCTACGAGCAGTACTTC | CASSLQGVPAYEQYF
- | TRBJ2-7 | TRBV2 | - | TGTGCCAGCATGGATTTAGGCGGGACAAGCTCCTACGAGCAGTACTTC | CASMDLGGTSSYEQYF
- | TRBJ1-1 | TRBV3-1 | - | TGTGCCAGCAGCCAAGCCCTCGTTGGGACTGAAGCTTTCTTT | CASSQALVGTEAFF